This T cell receptor (beta chain) came from a study of cytomegalovirus exposure and HLA in healthy donors. The V and J ends lost 3 bases and 9 bases respectively, with 15 bases between them. The CDR3 is 14 residues long. Per germline, CDR1 MDHEN and CDR2 SYDVKM. PCR involved 60 Vbeta and 13 Jbeta primers. The protocol was immunoSEQ multiplex PCR, while the TCRdb copy is restricted to in-frame clones and leaves out a portion. The table has about 180,000 clones, 70% to 85% seen once; the top ten hold over 2%. The chain carries TRBV28 and TRBJ2-4, with D possibly matching TRBD1 (6 bases). Sequenced sample: PBMCs. The TCR sequence derives from a human donor in good health. The CDR3 loop reads CASSFSRGEGIQYF. In DNA form, the CDR3 reads TGTGCCAGCAGTTTTTCCAGGGGAGAGGGCATTCAGTACTTC.